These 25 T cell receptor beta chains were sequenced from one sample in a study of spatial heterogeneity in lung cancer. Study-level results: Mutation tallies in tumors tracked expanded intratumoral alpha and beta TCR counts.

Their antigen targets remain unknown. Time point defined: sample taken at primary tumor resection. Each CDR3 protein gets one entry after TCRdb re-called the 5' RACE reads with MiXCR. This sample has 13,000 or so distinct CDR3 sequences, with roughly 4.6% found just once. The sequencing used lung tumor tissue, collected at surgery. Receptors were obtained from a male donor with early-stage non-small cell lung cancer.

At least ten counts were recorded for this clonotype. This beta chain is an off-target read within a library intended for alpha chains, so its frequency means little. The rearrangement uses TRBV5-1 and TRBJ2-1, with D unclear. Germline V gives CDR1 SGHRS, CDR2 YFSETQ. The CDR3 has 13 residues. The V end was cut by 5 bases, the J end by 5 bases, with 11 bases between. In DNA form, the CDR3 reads TGCGCCAGCAGGGGCAGGAATAACAATGAGCAGTTCTTC. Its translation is CASRGRNNNEQFF.

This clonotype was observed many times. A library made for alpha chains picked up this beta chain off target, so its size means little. This CDR3 reads CASSLGGDYYNSPLHF. In DNA form, the CDR3 reads TGTGCCAGCAGCTTAGGTGGAGATTACTATAATTCACCCCTCCACTTT. The chain combines TRBV7-2 with TRBJ1-6; no clear D. The ends were cut back, 1 base at V and 3 bases at J, with 10 bases in the middle. Germline CDR1 SGHTA, CDR2 FQGNSA. The CDR3 loop spans 16 amino acids.

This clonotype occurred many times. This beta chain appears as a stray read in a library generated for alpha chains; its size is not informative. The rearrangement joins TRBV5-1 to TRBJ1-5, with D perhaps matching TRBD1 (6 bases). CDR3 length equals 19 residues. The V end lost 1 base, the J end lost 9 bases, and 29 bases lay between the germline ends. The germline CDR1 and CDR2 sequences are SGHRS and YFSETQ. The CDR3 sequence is CASSLMPGMGGEGDRPQHF. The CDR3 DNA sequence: TGCGCCAGCAGCTTGATGCCGGGCATGGGCGGTGAGGGGGACCGGCCCCAGCATTTT.

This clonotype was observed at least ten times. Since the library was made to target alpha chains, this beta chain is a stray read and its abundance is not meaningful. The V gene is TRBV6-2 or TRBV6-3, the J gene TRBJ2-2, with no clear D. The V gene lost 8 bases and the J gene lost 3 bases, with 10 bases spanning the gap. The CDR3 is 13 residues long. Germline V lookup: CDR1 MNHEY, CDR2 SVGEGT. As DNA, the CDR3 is TGTGCCAGCCTTAATGGATACACCGGGGAGCTGTTTTTT. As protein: CASLNGYTGELFF.

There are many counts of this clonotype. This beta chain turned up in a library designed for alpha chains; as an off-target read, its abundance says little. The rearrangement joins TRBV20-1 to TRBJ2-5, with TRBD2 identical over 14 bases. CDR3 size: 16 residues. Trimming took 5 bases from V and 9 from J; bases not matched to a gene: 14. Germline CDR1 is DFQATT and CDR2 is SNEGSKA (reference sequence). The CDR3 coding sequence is TGCAGTGCTCCCCGACTAGCGGGGGGGGACCGGGTGGCCCAGTACTTC. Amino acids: CSAPRLAGGDRVAQYF.

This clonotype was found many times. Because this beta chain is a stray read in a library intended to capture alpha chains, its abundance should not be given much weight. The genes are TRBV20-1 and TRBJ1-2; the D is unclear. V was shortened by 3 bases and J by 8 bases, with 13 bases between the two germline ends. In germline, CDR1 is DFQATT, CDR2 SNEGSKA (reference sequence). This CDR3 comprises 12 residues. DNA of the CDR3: TGCAGTGCTAGCATCCCGGAGGGCGGCTACACCTTC. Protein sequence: CSASIPEGGYTF.

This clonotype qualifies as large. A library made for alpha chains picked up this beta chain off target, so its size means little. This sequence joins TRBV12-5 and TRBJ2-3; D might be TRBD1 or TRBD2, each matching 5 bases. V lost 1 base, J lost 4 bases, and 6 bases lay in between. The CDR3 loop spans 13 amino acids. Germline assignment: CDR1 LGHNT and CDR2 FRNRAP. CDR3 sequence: CASGLGGADTQYF. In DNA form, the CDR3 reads TGTGCTAGTGGTTTGGGAGGGGCAGATACGCAGTATTTT.

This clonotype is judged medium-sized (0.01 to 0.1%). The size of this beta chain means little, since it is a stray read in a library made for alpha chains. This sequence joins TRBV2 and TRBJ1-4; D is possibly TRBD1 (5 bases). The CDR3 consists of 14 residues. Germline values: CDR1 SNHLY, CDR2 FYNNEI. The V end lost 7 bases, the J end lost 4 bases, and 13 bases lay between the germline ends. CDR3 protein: CASTGDGFNEKLFF. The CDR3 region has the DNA TGTGCCAGCACCGGGGACGGTTTTAATGAAAAACTGTTTTTT.

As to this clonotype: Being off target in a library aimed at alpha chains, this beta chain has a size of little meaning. The CDR3 nucleotides read TGTGCCAGCAGCCGGGACAGGGGGAACGCAGATACGCAGTATTTT. It specifies CASSRDRGNADTQYF. The rearrangement joins TRBV5-4 to TRBJ2-3; 11 nucleotides agree with TRBD1. The CDR3 contains 15 residues. Per the germline V gene, CDR1 is SGHNT and CDR2 is YYREEE (reference sequence). The junction had 5 bases not matched to a gene; V was cut back by 4 bases and J by 4 bases.

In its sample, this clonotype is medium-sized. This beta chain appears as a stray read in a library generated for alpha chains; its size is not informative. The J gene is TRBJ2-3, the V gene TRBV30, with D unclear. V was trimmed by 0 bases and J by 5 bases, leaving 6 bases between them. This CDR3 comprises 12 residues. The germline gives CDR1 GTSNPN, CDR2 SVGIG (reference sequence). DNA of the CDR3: TGTGCCTGGAGTGTCACCAAAGATACGCAGTATTTT. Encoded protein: CAWSVTKDTQYF.

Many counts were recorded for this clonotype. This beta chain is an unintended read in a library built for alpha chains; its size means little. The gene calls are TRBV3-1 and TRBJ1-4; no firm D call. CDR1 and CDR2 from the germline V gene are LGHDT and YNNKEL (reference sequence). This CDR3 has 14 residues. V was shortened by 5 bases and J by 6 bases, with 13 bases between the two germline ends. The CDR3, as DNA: TGTGCCAGCAGCTTCGCCCCGGAGGATGAAAAACTGTTTTTT. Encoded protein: CASSFAPEDEKLFF.

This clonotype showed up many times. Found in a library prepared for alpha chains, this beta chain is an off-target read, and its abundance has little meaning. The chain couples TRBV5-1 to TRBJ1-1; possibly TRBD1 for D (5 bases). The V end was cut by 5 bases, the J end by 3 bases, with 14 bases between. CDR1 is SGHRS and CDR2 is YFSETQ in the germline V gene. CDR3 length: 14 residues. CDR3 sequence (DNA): TGCGCCAGCAGAGGGCGGGGGTCGGACACTGAAGCTTTCTTT. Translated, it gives CASRGRGSDTEAFF. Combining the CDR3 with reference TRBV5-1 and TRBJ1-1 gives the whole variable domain KAGVTQTPRYLIKTRGQQVTLSCSPISGHRSVSWYQQTPGQGLQFLFEYFSETQRNKGNFPGRFSGRQFSNSRSEMNVSTLELGDSALYLCASRGRGSDTEAFFGQGTRLTVV.

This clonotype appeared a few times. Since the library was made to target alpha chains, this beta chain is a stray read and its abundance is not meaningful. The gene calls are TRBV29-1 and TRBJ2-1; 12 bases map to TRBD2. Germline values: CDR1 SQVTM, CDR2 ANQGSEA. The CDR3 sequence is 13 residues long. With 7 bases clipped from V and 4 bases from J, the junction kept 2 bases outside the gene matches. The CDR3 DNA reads TGCAGCGGGCTAGCGGGGGGGTACAATGAGCAGTTCTTC. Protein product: CSGLAGGYNEQFF.

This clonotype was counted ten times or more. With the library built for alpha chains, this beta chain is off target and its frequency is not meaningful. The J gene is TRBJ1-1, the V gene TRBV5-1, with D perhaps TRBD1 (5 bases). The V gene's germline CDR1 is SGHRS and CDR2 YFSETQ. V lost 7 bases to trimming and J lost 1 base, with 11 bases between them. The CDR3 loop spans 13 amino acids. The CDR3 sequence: CASSRDANTEAFF. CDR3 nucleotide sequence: TGCGCCAGCTCCCGGGACGCGAACACTGAAGCTTTCTTT.

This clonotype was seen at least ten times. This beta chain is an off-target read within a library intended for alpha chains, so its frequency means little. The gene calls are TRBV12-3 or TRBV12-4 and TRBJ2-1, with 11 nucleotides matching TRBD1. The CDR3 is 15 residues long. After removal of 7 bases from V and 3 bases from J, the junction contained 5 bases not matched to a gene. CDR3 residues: CASITGTGGYNEQFF. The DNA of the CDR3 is TGTGCCAGCATTACCGGGACAGGGGGCTACAATGAGCAGTTCTTC.

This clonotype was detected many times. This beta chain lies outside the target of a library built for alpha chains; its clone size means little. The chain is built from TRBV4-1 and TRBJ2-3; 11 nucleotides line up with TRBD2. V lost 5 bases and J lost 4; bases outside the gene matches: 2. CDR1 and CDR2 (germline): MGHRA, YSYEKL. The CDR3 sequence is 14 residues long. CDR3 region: CASSWGLAADTQYF. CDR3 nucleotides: TGCGCCAGCAGCTGGGGACTAGCGGCAGATACGCAGTATTTT.

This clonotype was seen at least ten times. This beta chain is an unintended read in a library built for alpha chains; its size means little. The CDR3 nucleotides are TGTGCCAGCAGCCTCGACAGGGCAGATACGCAGTATTTT. Translation: CASSLDRADTQYF. The V gene is TRBV5-4, the J gene TRBJ2-3, with 7 nucleotides matching TRBD1. Trimming at V came to 4 bases and at J to 4 bases, leaving 3 bases not matched to a gene. The V gene's germline CDR1 is SGHNT and CDR2 YYREEE (reference sequence). This CDR3 is 13 amino acids long.

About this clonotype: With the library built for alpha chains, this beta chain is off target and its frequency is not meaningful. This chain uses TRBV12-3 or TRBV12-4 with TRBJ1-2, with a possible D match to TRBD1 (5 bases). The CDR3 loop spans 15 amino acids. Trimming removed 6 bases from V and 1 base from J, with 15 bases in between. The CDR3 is CASRETGQLNYGYTF. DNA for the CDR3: TGTGCCAGCAGGGAAACGGGGCAGCTTAACTATGGCTACACCTTC.

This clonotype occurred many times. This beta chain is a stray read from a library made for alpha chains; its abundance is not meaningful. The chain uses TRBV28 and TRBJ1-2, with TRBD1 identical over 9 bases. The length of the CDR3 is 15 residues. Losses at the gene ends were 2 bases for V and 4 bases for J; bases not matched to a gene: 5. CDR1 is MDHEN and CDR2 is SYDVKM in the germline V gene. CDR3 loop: CASSLGTGITYGYTF. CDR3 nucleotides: TGTGCCAGCAGTTTAGGGACAGGGATCACCTATGGCTACACCTTC.

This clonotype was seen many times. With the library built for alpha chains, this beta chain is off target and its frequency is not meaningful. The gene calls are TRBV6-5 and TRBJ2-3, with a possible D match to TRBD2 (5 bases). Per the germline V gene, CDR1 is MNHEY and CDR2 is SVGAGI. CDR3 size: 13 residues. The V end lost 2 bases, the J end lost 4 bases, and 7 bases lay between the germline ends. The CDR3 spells CASSYVRADTQYF. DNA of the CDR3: TGTGCCAGCAGTTACGTGAGGGCAGATACGCAGTATTTT.

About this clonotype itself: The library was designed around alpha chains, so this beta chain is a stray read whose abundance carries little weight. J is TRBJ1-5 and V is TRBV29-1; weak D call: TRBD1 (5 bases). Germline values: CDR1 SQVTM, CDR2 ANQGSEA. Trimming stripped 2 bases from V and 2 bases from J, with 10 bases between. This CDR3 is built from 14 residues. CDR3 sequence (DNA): TGCAGCGTTGAAACCAGGGACGGCAATCAGCCCCAGCATTTT. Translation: CSVETRDGNQPQHF.

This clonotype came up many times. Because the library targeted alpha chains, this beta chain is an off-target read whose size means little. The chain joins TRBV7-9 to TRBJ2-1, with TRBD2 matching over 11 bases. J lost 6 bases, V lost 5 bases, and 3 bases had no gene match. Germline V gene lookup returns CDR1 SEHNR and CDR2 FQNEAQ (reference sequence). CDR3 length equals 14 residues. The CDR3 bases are TGTGCCAGCAGCATGGGACTAGCGGTCAATGAGCAGTTCTTC. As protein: CASSMGLAVNEQFF. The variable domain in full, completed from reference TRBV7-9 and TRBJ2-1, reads DTGVSQNPRHKITKRGQNVTFRCDPISEHNRLYWYRQTLGQGPEFLTYFQNEAQLEKSRLLSDRFSAERPKGSFSTLEIQRTEQGDSAMYLCASSMGLAVNEQFFGPGTRLTVL.

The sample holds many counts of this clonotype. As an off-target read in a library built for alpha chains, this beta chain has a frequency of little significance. The CDR3 region is CSARKLLRGTDTQYF. The CDR3 DNA follows: TGCAGTGCTAGAAAGTTACTAAGGGGCACAGATACGCAGTATTTT. The rearrangement uses TRBV20-1 and TRBJ2-3; no clear D. CDR1 DFQATT and CDR2 SNEGSKA come from the germline V gene (reference sequence). This CDR3 spans 15 amino acids. The V and J ends lost 2 bases and 1 base respectively, with 13 bases between them.

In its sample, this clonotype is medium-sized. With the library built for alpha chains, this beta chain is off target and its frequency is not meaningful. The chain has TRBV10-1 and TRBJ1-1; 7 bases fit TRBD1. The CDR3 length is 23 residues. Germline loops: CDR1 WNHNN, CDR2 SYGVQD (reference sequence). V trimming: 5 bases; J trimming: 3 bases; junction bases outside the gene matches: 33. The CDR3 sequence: CASSMKYRGPTSGTQSTDTEAFF. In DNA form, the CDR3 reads TGCGCCAGCAGTATGAAATACAGGGGACCTACCTCAGGGACTCAATCCACGGACACTGAAGCTTTCTTT.

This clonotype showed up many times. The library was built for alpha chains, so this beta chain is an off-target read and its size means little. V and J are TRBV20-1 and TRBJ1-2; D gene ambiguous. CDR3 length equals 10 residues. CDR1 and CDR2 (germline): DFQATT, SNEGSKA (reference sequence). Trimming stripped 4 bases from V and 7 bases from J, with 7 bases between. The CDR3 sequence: CSATGIGYTF. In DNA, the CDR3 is TGCAGTGCTACCGGGATTGGCTACACCTTC.